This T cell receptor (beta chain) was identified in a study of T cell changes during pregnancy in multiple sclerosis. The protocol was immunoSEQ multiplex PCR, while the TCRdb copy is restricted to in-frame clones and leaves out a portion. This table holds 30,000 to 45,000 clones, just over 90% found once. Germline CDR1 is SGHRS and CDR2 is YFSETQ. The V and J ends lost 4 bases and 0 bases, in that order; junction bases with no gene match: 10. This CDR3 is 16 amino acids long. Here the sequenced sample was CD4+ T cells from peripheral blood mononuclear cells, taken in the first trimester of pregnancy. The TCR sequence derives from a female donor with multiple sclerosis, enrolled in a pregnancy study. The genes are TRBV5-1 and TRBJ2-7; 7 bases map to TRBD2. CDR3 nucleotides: TGCGCCAGCAGCCGGAGGGAGGGCCTCTCCTCCTACGAGCAGTACTTC. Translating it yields CASSRREGLSSYEQYF.